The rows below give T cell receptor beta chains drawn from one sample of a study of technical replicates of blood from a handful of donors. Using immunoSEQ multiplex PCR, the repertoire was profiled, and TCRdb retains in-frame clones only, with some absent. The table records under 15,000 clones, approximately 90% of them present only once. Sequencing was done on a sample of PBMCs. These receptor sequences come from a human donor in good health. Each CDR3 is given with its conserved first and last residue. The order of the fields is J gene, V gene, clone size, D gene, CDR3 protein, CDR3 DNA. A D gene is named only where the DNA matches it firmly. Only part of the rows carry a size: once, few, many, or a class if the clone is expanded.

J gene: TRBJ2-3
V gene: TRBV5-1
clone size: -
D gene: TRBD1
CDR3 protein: CASSDAGGLTDTQYF
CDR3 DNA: TGCGCCAGCAGCGACGCAGGGGGCCTCACAGATACGCAGTATTTT

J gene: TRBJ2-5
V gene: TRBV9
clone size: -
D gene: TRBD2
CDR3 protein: CASSPNGEGRETQYF
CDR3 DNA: TGTGCCAGCAGCCCAAATGGGGAGGGTAGGGAGACCCAGTACTTC

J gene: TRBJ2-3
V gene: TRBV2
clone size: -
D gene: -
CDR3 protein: CASSLGLPTDTQYF
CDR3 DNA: TGTGCCAGCAGCCTGGGGCTTCCCACAGATACGCAGTATTTT

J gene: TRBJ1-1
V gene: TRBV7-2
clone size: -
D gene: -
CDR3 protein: CASSLAPAMNTEAFF
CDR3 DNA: TGTGCCAGCAGCTTAGCCCCAGCGATGAACACTGAAGCTTTCTTT

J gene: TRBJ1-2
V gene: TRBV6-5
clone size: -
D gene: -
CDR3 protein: CASSYSNQAGDYGYTF
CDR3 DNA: TGTGCCAGCAGTTACTCAAATCAGGCTGGCGACTATGGCTACACCTTC

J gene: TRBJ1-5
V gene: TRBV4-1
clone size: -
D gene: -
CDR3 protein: CASSQDRASQPQHF
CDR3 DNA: TGCGCCAGCAGCCAAGACAGGGCCAGTCAGCCCCAGCATTTT

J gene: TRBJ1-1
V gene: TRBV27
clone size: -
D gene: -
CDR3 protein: CASSFGGGNTEAFF
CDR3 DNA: TGTGCCAGCAGTTTCGGGGGGGGGAACACTGAAGCTTTCTTT

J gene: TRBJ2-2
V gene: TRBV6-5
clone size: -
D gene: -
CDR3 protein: CASNDRFANTGELFF
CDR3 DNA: TGTGCCAGCAACGACAGGTTCGCGAACACCGGGGAGCTGTTTTTT

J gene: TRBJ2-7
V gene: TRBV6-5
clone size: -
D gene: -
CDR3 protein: CASSYGRTYEQYF
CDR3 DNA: TGTGCCAGCAGTTACGGCAGGACCTACGAGCAGTACTTC

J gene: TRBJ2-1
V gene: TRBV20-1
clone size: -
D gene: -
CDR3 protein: CSAQFNEQFF
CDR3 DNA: TGCAGTGCTCAGTTCAATGAGCAGTTCTTC

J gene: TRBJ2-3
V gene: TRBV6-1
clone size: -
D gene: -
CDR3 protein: CAALRGYWTDTQYF
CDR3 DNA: TGTGCCGCCCTCAGGGGCTATTGGACAGATACGCAGTATTTT

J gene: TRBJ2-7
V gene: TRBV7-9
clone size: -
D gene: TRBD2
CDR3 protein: CASIPPRRGLAGEEYEQYF
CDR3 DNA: TGTGCCAGCATCCCTCCTCGGCGGGGACTAGCGGGAGAAGAATACGAGCAGTACTTC

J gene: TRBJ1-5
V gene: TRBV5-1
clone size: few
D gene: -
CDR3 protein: CASSPTGGRNQPQHF
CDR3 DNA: TGCGCCAGCAGCCCTACCGGGGGGCGCAATCAGCCCCAGCATTTT

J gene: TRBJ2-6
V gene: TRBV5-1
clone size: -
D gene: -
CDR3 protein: CASSLEEFSGANVLTF
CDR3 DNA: TGCGCCAGCAGCTTGGAGGAGTTCTCTGGGGCCAACGTCCTGACTTTC

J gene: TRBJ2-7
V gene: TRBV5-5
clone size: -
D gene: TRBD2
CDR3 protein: CASSSGLAPIYEQYF
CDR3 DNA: TGTGCCAGCAGCTCAGGACTAGCGCCGATCTACGAGCAGTACTTC

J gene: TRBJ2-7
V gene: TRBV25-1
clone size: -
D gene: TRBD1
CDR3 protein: CASSSIGQGAYEQYF
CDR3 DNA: TGTGCCAGCAGTAGTATCGGACAGGGGGCTTACGAGCAGTACTTC

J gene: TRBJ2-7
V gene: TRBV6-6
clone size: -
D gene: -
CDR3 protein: CASRSEYEQYF
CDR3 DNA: TGTGCCAGCCGTTCGGAGTACGAGCAGTACTTC

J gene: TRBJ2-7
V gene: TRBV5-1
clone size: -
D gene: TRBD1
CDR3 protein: CASTEGGTGVSYEQYF
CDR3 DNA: TGCGCCAGCACCGAGGGTGGGACAGGGGTGTCCTACGAGCAGTACTTC

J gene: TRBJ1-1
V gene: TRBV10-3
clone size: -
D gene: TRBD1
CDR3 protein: CAINPGGNTEAFF
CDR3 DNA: TGTGCCATCAATCCAGGGGGGAACACTGAAGCTTTCTTT

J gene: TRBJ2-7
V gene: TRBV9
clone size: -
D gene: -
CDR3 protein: CASSVDPWDTAYEQYF
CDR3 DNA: TGTGCCAGCAGCGTAGACCCCTGGGACACCGCCTACGAGCAGTACTTC

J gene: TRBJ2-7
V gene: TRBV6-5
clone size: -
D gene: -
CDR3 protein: CATREYYEQYF
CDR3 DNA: TGTGCCACGCGGGAATACTACGAGCAGTACTTC

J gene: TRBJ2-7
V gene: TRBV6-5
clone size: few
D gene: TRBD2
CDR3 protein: CASTSSGTSGYEQYF
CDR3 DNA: TGTGCCAGCACCTCCTCGGGGACTAGCGGCTACGAGCAGTACTTC

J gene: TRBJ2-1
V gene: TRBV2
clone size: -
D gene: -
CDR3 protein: CASGGQLYNEQFF
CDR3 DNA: TGTGCCAGCGGCGGACAGCTGTACAATGAGCAGTTCTTC

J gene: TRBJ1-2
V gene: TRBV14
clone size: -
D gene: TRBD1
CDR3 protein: CASSPGGANYGYTF
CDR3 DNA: TGTGCCAGCAGCCCAGGGGGAGCGAACTATGGCTACACCTTC

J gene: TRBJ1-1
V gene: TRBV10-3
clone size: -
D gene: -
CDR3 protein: CAIRPSDRNTEAFF
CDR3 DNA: TGTGCCATCAGGCCCTCAGACAGGAACACTGAAGCTTTCTTT

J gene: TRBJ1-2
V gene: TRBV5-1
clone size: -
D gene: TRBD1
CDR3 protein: CASSPGGGQGRGYTF
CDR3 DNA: TGCGCCAGCAGCCCAGGAGGGGGACAGGGAAGAGGCTACACCTTC

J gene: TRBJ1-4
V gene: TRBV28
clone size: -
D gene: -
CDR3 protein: CASSREGREKLFF
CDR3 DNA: TGTGCCAGCAGCCGGGAGGGTAGAGAAAAACTGTTTTTT

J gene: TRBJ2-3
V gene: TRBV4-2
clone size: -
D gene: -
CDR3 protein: CASSLLGVADTDTQYF
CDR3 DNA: TGTGCCAGCAGCTTACTTGGAGTAGCGGACACAGATACGCAGTATTTT

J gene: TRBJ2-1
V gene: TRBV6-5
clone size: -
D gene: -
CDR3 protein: CASSPVGSYNEQFF
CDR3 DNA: TGTGCCAGCAGCCCTGTGGGCAGTTACAATGAGCAGTTCTTC

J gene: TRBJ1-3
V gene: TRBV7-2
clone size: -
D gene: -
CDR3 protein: CASSSAGTIGNTIYF
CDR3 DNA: TGTGCCAGCAGCTCCGCCGGGACAATTGGAAACACCATATATTTT

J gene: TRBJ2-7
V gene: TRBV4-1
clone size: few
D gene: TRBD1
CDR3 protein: CASSQGQGDEQYF
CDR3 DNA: TGCGCCAGCAGCCAGGGACAGGGCGACGAGCAGTACTTC

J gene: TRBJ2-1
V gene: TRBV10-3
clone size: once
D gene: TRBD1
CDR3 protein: CAIGSGTGFYEQFF
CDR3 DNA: TGTGCCATCGGGTCCGGGACAGGGTTTTACGAGCAGTTCTTC

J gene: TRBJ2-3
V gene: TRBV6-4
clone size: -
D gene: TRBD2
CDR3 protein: CASSVLAGGTDTQYF
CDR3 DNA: TGTGCCAGCAGTGTTTTAGCGGGAGGCACAGATACGCAGTATTTT

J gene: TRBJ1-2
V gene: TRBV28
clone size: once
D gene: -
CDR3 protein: CASSPGRVFGYTF
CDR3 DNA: TGTGCCAGCAGTCCCGGGAGGGTCTTTGGCTACACCTTC

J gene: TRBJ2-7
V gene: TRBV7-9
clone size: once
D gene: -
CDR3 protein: CASSWGLQGGYEQYF
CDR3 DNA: TGTGCCAGCAGCTGGGGACTGCAGGGGGGTTACGAGCAGTACTTC

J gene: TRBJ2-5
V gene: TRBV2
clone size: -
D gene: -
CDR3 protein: CASSEYSGEGETQYF
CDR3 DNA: TGTGCCAGCAGTGAATATTCGGGAGAGGGGGAGACCCAGTACTTC

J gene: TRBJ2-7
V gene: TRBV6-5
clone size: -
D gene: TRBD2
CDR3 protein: CASSPSGRVSNEQYF
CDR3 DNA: TGTGCCAGCAGCCCCAGCGGGAGGGTCTCCAACGAGCAGTACTTC

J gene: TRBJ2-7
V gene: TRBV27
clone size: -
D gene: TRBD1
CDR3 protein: CASSLGQGELDEQYF
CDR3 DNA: TGTGCCAGCAGTCTAGGACAGGGGGAGCTAGACGAGCAGTACTTC

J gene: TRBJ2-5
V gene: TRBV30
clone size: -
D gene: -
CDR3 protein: CASTNRAGQETQYF
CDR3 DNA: TGTGCCTCTACAAACAGGGCAGGGCAAGAGACCCAGTACTTC

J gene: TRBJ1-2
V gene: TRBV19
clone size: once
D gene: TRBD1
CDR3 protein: CASETGGNYGYTF
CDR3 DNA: TGTGCCAGCGAGACAGGGGGGAACTATGGCTACACCTTC

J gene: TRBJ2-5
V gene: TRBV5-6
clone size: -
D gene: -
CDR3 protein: CASSLLTEIEETQYF
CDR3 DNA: TGTGCCAGCAGCTTGCTAACGGAGATAGAAGAGACCCAGTACTTC

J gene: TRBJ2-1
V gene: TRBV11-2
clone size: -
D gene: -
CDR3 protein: CASSYLEGAGQFF
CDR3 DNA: TGTGCCAGCAGCTACCTGGAGGGGGCAGGGCAGTTCTTC

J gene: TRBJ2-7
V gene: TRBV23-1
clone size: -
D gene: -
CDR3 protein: CASSQSYRDRGIYEQYF
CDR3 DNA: TGCGCCAGCAGTCAATCGTACCGGGACCGGGGGATCTACGAGCAGTACTTC

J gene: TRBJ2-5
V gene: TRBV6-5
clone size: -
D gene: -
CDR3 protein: CATRAGTQYQETQYF
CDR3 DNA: TGTGCCACCAGAGCCGGGACACAGTACCAAGAGACCCAGTACTTC

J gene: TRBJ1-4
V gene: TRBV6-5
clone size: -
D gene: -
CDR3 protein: CASQRGRATNEKLFF
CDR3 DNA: TGTGCCAGCCAGCGGGGGCGAGCAACTAATGAAAAACTGTTTTTT

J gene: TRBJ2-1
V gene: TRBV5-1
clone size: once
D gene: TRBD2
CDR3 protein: CASSSDTLAGVEQFF
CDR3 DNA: TGCGCCAGCAGCTCCGACACCTTAGCGGGAGTCGAGCAGTTCTTC

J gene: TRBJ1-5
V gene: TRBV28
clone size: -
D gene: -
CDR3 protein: CASSSSETHAAYSNQPQHF
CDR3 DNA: TGTGCCAGCAGTTCTAGCGAAACACATGCGGCGTATAGCAATCAGCCCCAGCATTTT

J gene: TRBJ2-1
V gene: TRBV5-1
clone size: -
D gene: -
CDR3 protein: CASSLVPGVGNEQFF
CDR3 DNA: TGCGCCAGCAGCTTGGTTCCGGGAGTAGGGAATGAGCAGTTCTTC